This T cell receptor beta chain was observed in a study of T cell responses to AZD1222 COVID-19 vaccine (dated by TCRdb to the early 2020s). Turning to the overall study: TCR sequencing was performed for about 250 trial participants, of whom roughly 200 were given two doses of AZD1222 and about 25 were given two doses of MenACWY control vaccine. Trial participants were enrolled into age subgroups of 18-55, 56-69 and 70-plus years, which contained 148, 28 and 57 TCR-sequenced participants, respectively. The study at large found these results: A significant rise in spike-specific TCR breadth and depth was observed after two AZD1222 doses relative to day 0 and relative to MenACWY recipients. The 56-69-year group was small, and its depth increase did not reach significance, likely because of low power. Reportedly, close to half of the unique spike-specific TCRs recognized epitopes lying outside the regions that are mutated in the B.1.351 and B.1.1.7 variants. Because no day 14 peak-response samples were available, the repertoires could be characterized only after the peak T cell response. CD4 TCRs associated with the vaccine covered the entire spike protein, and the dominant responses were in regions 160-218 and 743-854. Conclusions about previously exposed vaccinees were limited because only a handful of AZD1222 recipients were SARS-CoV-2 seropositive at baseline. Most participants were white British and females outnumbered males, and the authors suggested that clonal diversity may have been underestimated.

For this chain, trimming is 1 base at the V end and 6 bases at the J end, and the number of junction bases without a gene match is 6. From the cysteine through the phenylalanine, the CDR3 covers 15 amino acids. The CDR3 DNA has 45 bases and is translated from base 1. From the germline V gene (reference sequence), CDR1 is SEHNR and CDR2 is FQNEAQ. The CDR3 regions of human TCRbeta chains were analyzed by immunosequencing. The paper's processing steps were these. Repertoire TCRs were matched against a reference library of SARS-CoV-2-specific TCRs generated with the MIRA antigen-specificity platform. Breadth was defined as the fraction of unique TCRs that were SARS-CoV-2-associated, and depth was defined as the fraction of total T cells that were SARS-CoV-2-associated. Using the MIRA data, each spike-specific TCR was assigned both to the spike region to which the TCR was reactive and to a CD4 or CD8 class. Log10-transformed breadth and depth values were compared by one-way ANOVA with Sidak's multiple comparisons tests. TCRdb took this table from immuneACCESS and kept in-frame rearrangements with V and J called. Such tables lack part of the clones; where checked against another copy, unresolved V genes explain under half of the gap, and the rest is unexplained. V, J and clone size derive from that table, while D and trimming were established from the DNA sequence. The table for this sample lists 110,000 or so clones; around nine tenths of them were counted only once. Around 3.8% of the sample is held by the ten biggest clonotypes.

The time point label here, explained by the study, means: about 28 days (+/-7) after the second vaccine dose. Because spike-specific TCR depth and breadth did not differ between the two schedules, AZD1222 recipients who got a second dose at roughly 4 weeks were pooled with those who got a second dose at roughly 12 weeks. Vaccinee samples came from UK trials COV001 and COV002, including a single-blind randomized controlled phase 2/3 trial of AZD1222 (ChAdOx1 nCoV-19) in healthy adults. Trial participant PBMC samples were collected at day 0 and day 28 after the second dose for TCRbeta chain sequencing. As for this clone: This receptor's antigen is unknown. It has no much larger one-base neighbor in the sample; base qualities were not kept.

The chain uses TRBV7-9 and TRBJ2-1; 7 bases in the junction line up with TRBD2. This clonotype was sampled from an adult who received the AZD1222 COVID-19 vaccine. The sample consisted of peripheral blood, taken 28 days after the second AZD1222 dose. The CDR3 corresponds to CASSLEGREFNEQFF. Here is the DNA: TGTGCCAGCAGCTTAGAGGGGCGGGAGTTCAATGAGCAGTTCTTC.